The present entry profiles one T cell receptor (beta chain) with its context. Its antigen is not yet known. No base quality values were provided; no much bigger clone lies one nucleotide off. The sample belongs to a study of T cell responses to AZD1222 COVID-19 vaccine (dated by TCRdb to the early 2020s). Regarding the study in general: AZD1222 recipients given second doses at about 4 weeks or at about 12 weeks were pooled, since spike-specific TCR depth and breadth were not found to differ between the two schedules. TCR sequencing was performed for 230 to 250 trial participants, of whom about 200 were given two doses of AZD1222 and 26 were given two doses of MenACWY control vaccine. Trial participants were enrolled into age subgroups of 18-55, 56-69 and 70-plus years, which contained approximately 150, 28 and 58 TCR-sequenced participants, respectively. The investigation overall reported the following: Vaccine-associated CD4 TCRs spanned the whole spike protein, with dominant responses in regions 160-218 and 743-854. Most participants were white British and females outnumbered males, and the authors suggested that clonal diversity may have been underestimated. After two AZD1222 doses, spike-specific TCR breadth and depth were significantly higher than at day 0 and than in MenACWY recipients. Nearly half of unique spike-specific TCRs reportedly recognized epitopes outside regions mutated in the B.1.351 and B.1.1.7 variants. Because no day 14 peak-response samples were available, the repertoires could be characterized only after the peak T cell response. The 56-69-year group was small, and its depth increase did not reach significance, likely because of low power. Conclusions about previously exposed vaccinees are limited, since just 5 to 7 AZD1222 recipients were seropositive for SARS-CoV-2 at baseline.

The intended sense of this specimen's time point label: baseline before first vaccination. Vaccinee samples were obtained from the UK trials COV001 and COV002, which included a single-blind randomized controlled phase 2/3 trial of AZD1222 (ChAdOx1 nCoV-19) in healthy adults. Trial participant PBMC samples were collected at day 0 and day 28 after the second dose for TCRbeta chain sequencing. The CDR3 regions of human TCRbeta chains were analyzed by immunosequencing. In the original analysis: TCRs in the repertoires were compared against a reference library of SARS-CoV-2-specific TCRs that had been generated with the MIRA antigen-specificity platform. Breadth was defined as the fraction of unique TCRs that were SARS-CoV-2-associated. Depth was defined as the fraction of total T cells that were SARS-CoV-2-associated. Using the MIRA data, each spike-specific TCR was mapped to the spike region that the TCR reacts to and placed in a CD4 or CD8 class. Log10-transformed breadth and depth values were compared by one-way ANOVA with Sidak's multiple comparisons tests. In TCRdb, the immuneACCESS table is reduced to in-frame sequences with V and J assigned. These tables do not hold every clone; where another copy was compared, an unresolved V gene accounts for under half, and the others remain unexplained. The V and J calls and the clone size are those of that table, but D and trimming were determined from the DNA. In all, the sample holds approximately 100,000 clones, and roughly nine tenths of those were seen once. The ten largest clones represent 45% of the sample.

V loses 8 bases of germline sequence and J loses 3 bases, and the interval between the two ends is 10 bases. The CDR3 goes from the cysteine to the phenylalanine over 13 residues. The entry retains the CDR3 DNA only, 39 bases that are in frame from base 1. Via the germline V gene, CDR1 is MDHEN and CDR2 SYDVKM. This specimen was peripheral blood, taken on day 0 of AZD1222 vaccination. The chain is encoded by TRBV28 joined to TRBJ1-4; matching of 5 bases hints at TRBD1 as the D gene. The sequence derives from an adult in good health. The CDR3 reads CASRGTANEKLFF. The nucleotide sequence is given as TGTGCCAGCCGGGGCACGGCTAATGAAAAACTGTTTTTT.